The clone carrying this T cell receptor (beta chain) has at least ten counts. Its antigen is not identified. The entry originates in a study of neurological immune-mediated disorders. With 10-nucleotide random UMIs, 5'RACE was used to make the cDNA. A single record per CDR3 protein comes from TCRdb applying MiXCR to the 5' RACE reads. This sample has some 60,000 distinct CDR3 sequences, with around 10% found just once. Time point specified: longitudinal time-point 1 (baseline). The unsorted libraries were generated from a total of 2 million PBMCs, which had been stored in RNAlater at -80 C. Study results and caveats: HTLV-1-associated myelopathy showed the most TCR clonal expansion; multiple sclerosis the least, below healthy controls. Across subjects, no CDR3 amino acid sequence appeared in expanded clones of more than one subject, a finding that suggested private repertoires in all groups.

The CDR3 covers 15 residues. The V and J ends lost 0 bases and 3 bases respectively, with 11 bases between them. Germline V gene data show CDR1 as MNHEY and CDR2 as SVGAGI. Source material: PBMCs. J is TRBJ1-1 and V is TRBV6-5, with D possibly matching TRBD1 (5 bases). This TCR was sampled from a male donor with HTLV-1-associated myelopathy (HAM/TSP). Here the CDR3 reads CASSYSGVGDTEAFF. CDR3 bases: TGTGCCAGCAGTTACTCAGGGGTTGGCGACACTGAAGCTTTCTTT.